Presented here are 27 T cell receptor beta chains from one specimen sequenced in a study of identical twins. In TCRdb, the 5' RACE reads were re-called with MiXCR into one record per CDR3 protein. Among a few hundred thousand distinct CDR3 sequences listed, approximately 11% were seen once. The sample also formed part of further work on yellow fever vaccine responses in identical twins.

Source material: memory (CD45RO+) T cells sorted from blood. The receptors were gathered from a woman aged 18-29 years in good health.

The CDR3 loop reads CASSPGLAGPDTQYF. The CDR3 nucleotides are TGTGCCAGCAGCCCTGGCCTAGCGGGGCCAGATACGCAGTATTTT. The genes are TRBV11-2 and TRBJ2-3; 9 nucleotides line up with TRBD2. J was trimmed by 4 bases and V by 5 bases; bases with no gene match: 7. The CDR3 runs 15 residues. Germline loops: CDR1 SGHAT, CDR2 FQNNGV. Drawing the rest from reference TRBV11-2 and TRBJ2-3, the complete variable domain is EAGVAQSPRYKIIEKRQSVAFWCNPISGHATLYWYQQILGQGPKLLIQFQNNGVVDDSQLPKDRFSAERLKGVDSTLKIQPAKLEDSAVYLCASSPGLAGPDTQYFGPGTRLTVL.

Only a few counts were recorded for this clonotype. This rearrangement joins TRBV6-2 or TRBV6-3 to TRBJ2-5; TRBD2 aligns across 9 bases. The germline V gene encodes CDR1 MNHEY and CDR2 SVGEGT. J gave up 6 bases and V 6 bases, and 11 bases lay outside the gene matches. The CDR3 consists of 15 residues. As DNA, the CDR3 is TGTGCCAGCAGCCTTGCTAGCGGGAAGGTCAAGACCCAGTACTTC. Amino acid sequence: CASSLASGKVKTQYF.

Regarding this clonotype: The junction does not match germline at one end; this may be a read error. CDR3 nucleotide sequence: TGCAGCGTCGAAGGGACAGGGAGGAGCGGGGAGCTGTTTTTT. Translating it yields CSVEGTGRSGELFF. The J gene is TRBJ2-2, the V gene TRBV29-1; TRBD1 matches at 9 bases. The CDR3 sequence is 14 residues long. Germline V lookup: CDR1 SQVTM, CDR2 ANQGSEA.

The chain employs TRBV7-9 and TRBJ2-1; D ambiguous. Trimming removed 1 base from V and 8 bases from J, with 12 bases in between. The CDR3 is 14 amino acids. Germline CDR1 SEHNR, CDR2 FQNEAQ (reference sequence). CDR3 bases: TGTGCCAGCAGCTTAGAAGTGGGGAAGGATGAGCAGTTCTTC. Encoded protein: CASSLEVGKDEQFF.

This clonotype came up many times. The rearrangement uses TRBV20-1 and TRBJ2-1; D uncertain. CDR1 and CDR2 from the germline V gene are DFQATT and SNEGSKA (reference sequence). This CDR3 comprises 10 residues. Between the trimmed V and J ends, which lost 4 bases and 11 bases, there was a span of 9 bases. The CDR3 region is CSANKVQQFF. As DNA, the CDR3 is TGCAGTGCTAACAAGGTACAGCAGTTCTTC.

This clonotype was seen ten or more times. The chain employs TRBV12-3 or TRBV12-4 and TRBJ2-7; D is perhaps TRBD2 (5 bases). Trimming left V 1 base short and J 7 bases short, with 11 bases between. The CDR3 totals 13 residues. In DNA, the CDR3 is TGTGCCAGCAGTTTAGGGGAGCCCTCGGAGCAGTACTTC. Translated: CASSLGEPSEQYF.

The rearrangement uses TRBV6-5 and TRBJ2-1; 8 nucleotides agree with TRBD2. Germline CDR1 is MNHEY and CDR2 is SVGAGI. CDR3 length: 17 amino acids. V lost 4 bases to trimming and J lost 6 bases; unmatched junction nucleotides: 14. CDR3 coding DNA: TGTGCCAGCAGTTCGCGCCAGGCGGCGGCGGGAGGCAATGAGCAGTTCTTC. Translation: CASSSRQAAAGGNEQFF.

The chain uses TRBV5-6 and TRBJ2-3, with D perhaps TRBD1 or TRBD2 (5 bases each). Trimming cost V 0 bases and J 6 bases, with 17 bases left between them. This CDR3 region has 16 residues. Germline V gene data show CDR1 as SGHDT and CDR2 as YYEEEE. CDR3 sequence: CASSLAGPGVADTQYF. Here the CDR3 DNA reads TGTGCCAGCAGCTTGGCGGGACCCGGTGTGGCTGATACGCAGTATTTT.

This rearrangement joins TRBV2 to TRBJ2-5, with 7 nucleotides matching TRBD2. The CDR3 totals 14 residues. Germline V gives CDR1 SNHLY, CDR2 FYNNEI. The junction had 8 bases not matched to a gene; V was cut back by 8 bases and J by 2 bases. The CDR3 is CASGASGTQETQYF. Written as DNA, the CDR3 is TGTGCCAGCGGAGCTAGCGGTACACAAGAGACCCAGTACTTC.

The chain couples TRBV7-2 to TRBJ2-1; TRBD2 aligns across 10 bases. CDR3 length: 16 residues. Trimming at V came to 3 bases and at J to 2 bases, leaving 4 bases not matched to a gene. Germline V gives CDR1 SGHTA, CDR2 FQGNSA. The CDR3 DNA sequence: TGTGCCAGCAGCTTGCGGACTAGCGGAGCCTACAATGAGCAGTTCTTC. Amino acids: CASSLRTSGAYNEQFF.

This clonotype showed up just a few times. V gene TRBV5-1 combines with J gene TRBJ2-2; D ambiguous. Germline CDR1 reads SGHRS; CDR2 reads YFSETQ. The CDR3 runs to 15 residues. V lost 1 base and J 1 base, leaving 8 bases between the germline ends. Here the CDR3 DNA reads TGCGCCAGCAGCTTGTACGGACGGAACACCGGGGAGCTGTTTTTT. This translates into CASSLYGRNTGELFF.

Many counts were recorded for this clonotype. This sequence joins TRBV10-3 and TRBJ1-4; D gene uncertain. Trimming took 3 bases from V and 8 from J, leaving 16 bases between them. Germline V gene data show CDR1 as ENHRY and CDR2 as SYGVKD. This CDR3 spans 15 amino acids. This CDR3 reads CAISDPSRVGEKLFF. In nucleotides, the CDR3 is TGTGCCATCAGTGACCCCTCGCGGGTTGGAGAAAAACTGTTTTTT.

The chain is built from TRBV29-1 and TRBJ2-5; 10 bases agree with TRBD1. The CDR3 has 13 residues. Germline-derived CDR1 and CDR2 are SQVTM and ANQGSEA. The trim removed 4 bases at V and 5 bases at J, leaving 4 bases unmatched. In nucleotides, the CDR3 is TGCAGCGTTGGACGGGACAGGGGTGAGACCCAGTACTTC. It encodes CSVGRDRGETQYF.

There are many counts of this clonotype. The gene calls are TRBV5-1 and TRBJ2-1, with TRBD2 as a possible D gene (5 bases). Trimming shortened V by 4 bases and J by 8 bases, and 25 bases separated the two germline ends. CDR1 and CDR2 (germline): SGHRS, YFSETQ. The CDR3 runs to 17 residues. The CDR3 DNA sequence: TGCGCCAGCAGCCCGGGGATGGCGGCCCCCGCTAGGGATGAGCAGTTCTTC. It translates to CASSPGMAAPARDEQFF.

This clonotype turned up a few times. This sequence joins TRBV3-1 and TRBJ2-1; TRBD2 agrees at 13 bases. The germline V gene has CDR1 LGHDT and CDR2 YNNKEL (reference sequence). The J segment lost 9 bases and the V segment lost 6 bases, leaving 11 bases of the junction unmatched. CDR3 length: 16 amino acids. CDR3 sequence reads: CASSKRTSGSFSEQFF. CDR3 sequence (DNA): TGTGCCAGCAGTAAAAGGACTAGCGGGAGTTTTAGTGAGCAGTTCTTC.

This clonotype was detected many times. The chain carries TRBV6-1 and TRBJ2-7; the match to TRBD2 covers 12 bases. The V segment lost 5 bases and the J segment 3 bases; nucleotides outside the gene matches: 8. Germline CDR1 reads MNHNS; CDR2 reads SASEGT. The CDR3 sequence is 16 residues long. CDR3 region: CASSNPPGLAGYEQYF. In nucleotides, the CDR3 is TGTGCCAGCAGTAATCCCCCGGGACTAGCGGGCTACGAGCAGTACTTC.

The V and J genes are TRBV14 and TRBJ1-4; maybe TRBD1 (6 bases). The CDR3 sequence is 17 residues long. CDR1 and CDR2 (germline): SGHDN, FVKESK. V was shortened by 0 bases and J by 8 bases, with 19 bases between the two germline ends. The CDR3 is CASSQEQGIGPLEKLFF. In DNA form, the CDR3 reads TGTGCCAGCAGCCAAGAACAGGGTATAGGCCCCCTGGAAAAACTGTTTTTT.

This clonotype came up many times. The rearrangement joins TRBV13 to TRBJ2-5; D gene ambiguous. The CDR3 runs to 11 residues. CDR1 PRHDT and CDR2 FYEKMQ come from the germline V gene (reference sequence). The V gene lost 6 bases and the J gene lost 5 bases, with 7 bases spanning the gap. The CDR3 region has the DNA TGTGCCAGCAGGGGCGGTGAGACCCAGTACTTC. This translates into CASRGGETQYF.

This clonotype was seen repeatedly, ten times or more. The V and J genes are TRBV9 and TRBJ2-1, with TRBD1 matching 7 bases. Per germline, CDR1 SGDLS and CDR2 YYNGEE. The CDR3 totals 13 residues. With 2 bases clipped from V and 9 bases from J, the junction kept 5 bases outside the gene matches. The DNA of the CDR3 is TGTGCCAGCAGCGTCACAGGGGACGGTGAGCAGTTCTTC. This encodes CASSVTGDGEQFF.

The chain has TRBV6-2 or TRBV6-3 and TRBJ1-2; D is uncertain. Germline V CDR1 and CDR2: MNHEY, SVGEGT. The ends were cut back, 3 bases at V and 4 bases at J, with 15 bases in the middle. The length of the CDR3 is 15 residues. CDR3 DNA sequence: TGTGCCAGCAGTTATGCATTCGAACTCTCCTATGGCTACACCTTC. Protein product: CASSYAFELSYGYTF.

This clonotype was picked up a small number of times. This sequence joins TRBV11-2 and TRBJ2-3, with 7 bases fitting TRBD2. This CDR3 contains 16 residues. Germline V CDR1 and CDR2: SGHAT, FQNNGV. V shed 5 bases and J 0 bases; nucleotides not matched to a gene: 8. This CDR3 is CASSHGVGGSTDTQYF. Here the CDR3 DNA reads TGTGCCAGCAGCCACGGGGTCGGGGGGAGCACAGATACGCAGTATTTT.

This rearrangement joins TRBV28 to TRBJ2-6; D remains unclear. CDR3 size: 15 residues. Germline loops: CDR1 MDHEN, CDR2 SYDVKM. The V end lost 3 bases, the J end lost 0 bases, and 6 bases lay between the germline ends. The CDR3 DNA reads TGTGCCAGCAGTTTTCAATTCTCTGGGGCCAACGTCCTGACTTTC. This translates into CASSFQFSGANVLTF.

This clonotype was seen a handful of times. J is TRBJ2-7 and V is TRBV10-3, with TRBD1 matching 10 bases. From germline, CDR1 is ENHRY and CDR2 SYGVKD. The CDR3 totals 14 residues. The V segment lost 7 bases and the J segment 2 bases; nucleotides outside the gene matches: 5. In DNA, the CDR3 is TGTGCCATCACCCGGGGACAGGGGACCTACGAGCAGTACTTC. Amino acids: CAITRGQGTYEQYF.

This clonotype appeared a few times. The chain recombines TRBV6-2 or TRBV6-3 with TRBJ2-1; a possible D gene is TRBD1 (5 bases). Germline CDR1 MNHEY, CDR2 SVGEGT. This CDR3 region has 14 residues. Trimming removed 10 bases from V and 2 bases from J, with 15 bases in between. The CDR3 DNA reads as TGTGCCACCCTGGTAGGGGCGACCTACAATGAGCAGTTCTTC. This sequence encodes CATLVGATYNEQFF.

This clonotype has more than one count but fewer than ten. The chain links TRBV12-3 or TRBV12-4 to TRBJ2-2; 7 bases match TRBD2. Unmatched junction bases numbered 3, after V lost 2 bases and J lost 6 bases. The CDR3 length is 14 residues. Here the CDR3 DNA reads TGTGCCAGCAGTTTAATCGGGGGGTCCGGGGAGCTGTTTTTT. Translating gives CASSLIGGSGELFF.

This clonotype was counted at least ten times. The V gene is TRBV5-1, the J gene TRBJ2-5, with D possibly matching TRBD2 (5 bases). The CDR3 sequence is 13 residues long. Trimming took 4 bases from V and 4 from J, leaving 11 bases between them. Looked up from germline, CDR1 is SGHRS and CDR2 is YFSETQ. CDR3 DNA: TGCGCCAGCAGCCCGGACTTTGGAGAGACCCAGTACTTC. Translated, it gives CASSPDFGETQYF.

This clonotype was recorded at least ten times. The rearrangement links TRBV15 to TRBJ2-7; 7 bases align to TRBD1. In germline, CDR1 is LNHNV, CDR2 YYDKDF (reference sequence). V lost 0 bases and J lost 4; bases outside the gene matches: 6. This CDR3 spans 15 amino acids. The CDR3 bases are TGTGCCACCAGCAGAGAGGCGGCAGGGGGTTACGAGCAGTACTTC. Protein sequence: CATSREAAGGYEQYF. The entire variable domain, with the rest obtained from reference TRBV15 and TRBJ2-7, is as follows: DAMVIQNPRYQVTQFGKPVTLSCSQTLNHNVMYWYQQKSSQAPKLLFHYYDKDFNNEADTPDNFQSRRPNTSFCFLDIRSPGLGDTAMYLCATSREAAGGYEQYFGPGTRLTVT.